This entry lists 27 T cell receptor beta chains sequenced from one sample in a study of vaccination and CD4 T cells after COVID-19 (dated by TCRdb to between 2021 and 2023). The library was made by PCR. This sample was sequenced with an Illumina iSeq 100. At the Johns Hopkins FTIC core, DNA from the cultured CD4+ T cells underwent TCR sequencing with the Oncomine TCR Beta short-read assay. The public reads were reanalyzed by TCRdb: fastp trimming at Q25, MiXCR alignment, in-frame beta chains only. When rows share a CDR3 protein, they turn into one entry using the most common DNA and genes. The table for this sample lists around 6,300 distinct CDR3 sequences; about two thirds of them were counted only once. 30% to 40% of the sample belongs to the ten largest clones. Explained via the paper, the treatment or condition label denotes: approximately 10-day PBMC culture with coronavirus spike peptide pools or control peptides (ViraFEST assay). CD4+ T cells from unexposed donors were collected before the COVID-19 pandemic (2011-2018).

These receptors have no identified antigens. The material sequenced was CD4+ T cells from blood, cultured in vitro. The receptors stem from a human donor in good health.

This clonotype was seen more than once but under ten times. The V gene is TRBV20-1, the J gene TRBJ2-5; D is ambiguous. The CDR3 has 12 amino acids. Germline loops: CDR1 DFQATT, CDR2 SNEGSKA (reference sequence). V gave up 0 bases and J gave up 4 bases, with 6 bases separating them. The CDR3 DNA reads as TGCAGTGCTAGAGAGGGAAGAGAGACCCAGTACTTC. Its translation: CSAREGRETQYF.

This clonotype appeared once. The chain is built from TRBV24-1 and TRBJ1-3; D may be TRBD1 (6 bases). Germline V gene sequence: CDR1 KGHDR, CDR2 SFDVKD. V lost 8 bases and J lost 4, with 17 bases in between. CDR3 size: 15 residues. The CDR3 protein is CATTPGTLLGNTIYF. CDR3 DNA: TGTGCCACCACCCCAGGGACATTATTGGGAAACACCATATATTTT.

This chain joins TRBV7-2 and TRBJ2-2; maybe TRBD2 (5 bases). Germline V gene lookup returns CDR1 SGHTA and CDR2 FQGNSA. The ends were cut back, 4 bases at V and 5 bases at J, with 14 bases in the middle. The CDR3 is 15 residues long. The CDR3 nucleotides read TGTGCCAGCAGCTCCCGGACTCCGAGGACCGGGGAGCTGTTTTTT. Translation: CASSSRTPRTGELFF.

The V gene is TRBV14, the J gene TRBJ2-4; tentative D call: TRBD1 (5 bases). Trimming left V 4 bases short and J 1 base short, with 11 bases between. CDR1 is SGHDN and CDR2 is FVKESK in the germline V gene. CDR3 length: 15 residues. CDR3 nucleotide sequence: TGTGCCAGCAGCCCTGCCCCAGGGGCCAAAAACATTCAGTACTTC. Protein: CASSPAPGAKNIQYF.

As for this clonotype: This is likely a read error, given that the CDR3 carries no conserved phenylalanine or tryptophan at its end. The chain employs TRBV6-1 and TRBJ1-2, with unresolved D. The V and J ends lost 7 bases and 4 bases respectively, with 10 bases between them. This CDR3 comprises 12 residues. CDR1 is MNHNS, CDR2 SASEGT, per germline. The CDR3 DNA sequence: TGTGCCAGCACCGCCACCACCTATGGCTACACCTCC. It encodes CASTATTYGYTS.

This clonotype was detected only a few times. V is TRBV20-1 and J is TRBJ2-2, with D possibly matching TRBD1 (6 bases). V was clipped by 4 bases and J by 6 bases, with 18 bases between them. CDR3 length: 15 amino acids. Germline V gene sequence: CDR1 DFQATT, CDR2 SNEGSKA (reference sequence). The CDR3 protein is CSAKQGTNTAGELFF. The CDR3 DNA follows: TGCAGTGCTAAACAGGGAACTAACACCGCCGGGGAGCTGTTTTTT.

The chain uses TRBV20-1 and TRBJ2-3; tentative D call: TRBD2 (6 bases). The V and J ends lost 4 bases and 4 bases respectively, with 9 bases between them. Germline V lookup: CDR1 DFQATT, CDR2 SNEGSKA (reference sequence). The CDR3 is made up of 12 amino acids. The CDR3 loop reads CSAMGGSDTQYF. The CDR3 DNA sequence: TGCAGTGCTATGGGGGGTTCAGATACGCAGTATTTT.

The chain recombines TRBV20-1 with TRBJ1-5; no firm D call. Germline loops: CDR1 DFQATT, CDR2 SNEGSKA (reference sequence). The CDR3 is 15 amino acids. Trimming shortened V by 1 base and J by 0 bases, and 10 bases separated the two germline ends. The chain's CDR3 is CSARVTPDSNQPQHF. CDR3 coding DNA: TGCAGTGCTAGAGTAACACCCGATAGCAATCAGCCCCAGCATTTT.

The rearrangement links TRBV19 to TRBJ2-7, with no clear D. CDR1 LNHDA and CDR2 SQIVND come from the germline V gene (reference sequence). Trimming removed 7 bases from V and 0 bases from J, with 13 bases in between. The CDR3 contains 14 residues. CDR3 sequence (DNA): TGTGCCAGTACTCCGACACCGATCTCCTACGAGCAGTACTTC. It translates to CASTPTPISYEQYF.

The rearrangement links TRBV20-1 to TRBJ1-1; D uncertain. The CDR3 has 13 amino acids. Looked up from germline, CDR1 is DFQATT and CDR2 is SNEGSKA (reference sequence). V lost 1 base to trimming and J lost 9 bases, with 15 bases between them. In nucleotides, the CDR3 is TGCAGTGCTAGAGCCTACTCTTCCCCTCAAGCTTTCTTT. Encoded protein: CSARAYSSPQAFF.

The chain joins TRBV19 to TRBJ1-1; D ambiguous. Germline lookup yields CDR1 LNHDA and CDR2 SQIVND (reference sequence). The V gene lost 3 bases and the J gene lost 1 base, with 6 bases spanning the gap. This CDR3 has 13 residues. CDR3 amino acids: CASSILRNTEAFF. CDR3 DNA: TGTGCCAGTAGTATCCTCAGGAACACTGAAGCTTTCTTT.

This chain connects TRBV6-5 to TRBJ1-1; no reliable D call. Germline-derived CDR1 and CDR2 are MNHEY and SVGAGI. V was cut by 2 bases and J by 8 bases, with 18 bases left in between. The CDR3 totals 15 residues. CDR3 sequence: CASSYVTGGPPEAFF. The DNA for the CDR3 is TGTGCCAGCAGTTACGTCACGGGTGGCCCGCCCGAAGCTTTCTTT.

V gene TRBV4-1 combines with J gene TRBJ1-6; D is unclear. Germline loops: CDR1 MGHRA, CDR2 YSYEKL. The CDR3 is 15 residues long. V was clipped by 1 base and J by 7 bases, with 11 bases between them. CDR3 amino acids: CASSQGWRANSPLHF. The CDR3 bases are TGCGCCAGCAGCCAAGGGTGGAGGGCAAATTCACCCCTCCACTTT.

The chain is built from TRBV2 and TRBJ1-5, with D possibly TRBD1 on 5 matching bases. Germline CDR1 is SNHLY and CDR2 is FYNNEI. Between the trimmed V and J ends, which lost 4 bases and 5 bases, there was a span of 21 bases. The CDR3 has 17 amino acids. This CDR3 is CASSVVKGRVIDQPQHF. CDR3 in DNA: TGTGCCAGCAGTGTAGTCAAGGGACGAGTGATCGATCAGCCCCAGCATTTT. Full variable domain (missing parts from reference TRBV2 and TRBJ1-5): EPEVTQTPSHQVTQMGQEVILRCVPISNHLYFYWYRQILGQKVEFLVSFYNNEISEKSEIFDDQFSVERPDGSNFTLKIRSTKLEDSAMYFCASSVVKGRVIDQPQHFGDGTRLSIL.

J is TRBJ1-6 and V is TRBV20-1; D uncertain. Germline V gives CDR1 DFQATT, CDR2 SNEGSKA (reference sequence). This CDR3 comprises 13 residues. The V gene lost 2 bases and the J gene lost 4 bases, with 6 bases spanning the gap. This chain's CDR3 is CSARWSYNSPLHF. The CDR3 bases are TGCAGTGCTAGATGGAGTTATAATTCACCCCTCCACTTT.

The chain uses TRBV10-3 and TRBJ1-2, with D tentatively TRBD1 (6 bases). The CDR3 sequence is 16 residues long. Germline assignment: CDR1 ENHRY and CDR2 SYGVKD. Trimming took 7 bases from V and 8 from J, leaving 26 bases between them. The CDR3 DNA reads TGTGCCATCAAGGGGACAACTACAAGGAGCCTTGCCGGCTACACCTTC. This encodes CAIKGTTTRSLAGYTF.

The rearrangement uses TRBV19 and TRBJ1-5; TRBD1 might be the D (5 bases). Trimming removed 5 bases at V and 3 bases at J, with 26 bases between. The germline CDR1 and CDR2 sequences are LNHDA and SQIVND (reference sequence). This CDR3 is built from 19 residues. The CDR3: CASSFSPGRETKNNQPQHF. The CDR3 DNA reads as TGTGCCAGTAGTTTCTCTCCGGGACGAGAAACTAAAAACAATCAGCCCCAGCATTTT.

The V and J genes are TRBV19 and TRBJ2-6; 9 nucleotides line up with TRBD1. CDR3 length: 17 residues. Trimming took 3 bases from V and 2 from J; bases not matched to a gene: 5. Germline values: CDR1 LNHDA, CDR2 SQIVND (reference sequence). In nucleotides, the CDR3 is TGTGCCAGTAGTATCCAGGACAGGGGAGCTGGGGCCAACGTCCTGACTTTC. Translated: CASSIQDRGAGANVLTF.

The V and J genes are TRBV2 and TRBJ1-2; 8 nucleotides align to TRBD1. CDR3 length equals 14 residues. The germline V gene encodes CDR1 SNHLY and CDR2 FYNNEI. Trimming removed 6 bases from V and 6 bases from J; junction bases left unmatched: 9. The CDR3 loop reads CASRDRTGKDGYTF. The CDR3, as DNA: TGTGCCAGCAGGGATAGGACAGGGAAGGATGGCTACACCTTC.

This clonotype occurred a few times. The chain uses TRBV27 and TRBJ1-2, with a tentative D call TRBD1 (5 bases). Deletions cut 8 bases from V and 8 bases from J, with 18 bases between. CDR3 size: 13 residues. In germline, CDR1 is MNHEY, CDR2 SMNVEV (reference sequence). CDR3 residues: CASWKDGALGYTF. CDR3 nucleotide sequence: TGTGCCAGCTGGAAGGACGGGGCGCTCGGCTACACCTTC.

V usage is TRBV20-1 and J usage is TRBJ2-5, with TRBD2 matching over 13 bases. The ends lost 4 bases at V and 2 bases at J; junction bases unmatched: 7. The germline gives CDR1 DFQATT, CDR2 SNEGSKA (reference sequence). The CDR3 is 16 residues long. The CDR3 loop reads CSATTGLAGPQETQYF. CDR3 in DNA: TGCAGTGCTACCACGGGACTAGCGGGGCCGCAAGAGACCCAGTACTTC.

This chain uses TRBV20-1 with TRBJ2-4; 8 positions match TRBD2. Germline V gene lookup returns CDR1 DFQATT and CDR2 SNEGSKA (reference sequence). Losses at the gene ends were 3 bases for V and 7 bases for J; bases not matched to a gene: 2. CDR3 size: 12 residues. The CDR3 here is CSASGRANIQYF. The CDR3 nucleotides are TGCAGTGCTAGCGGGAGGGCTAACATTCAGTACTTC.

This clonotype has more than one count but fewer than ten. The chain joins TRBV6-1 to TRBJ1-2, with TRBD1 as a possible D gene (5 bases). The germline V and J ends were trimmed by 4 bases and 4 bases, with 10 bases remaining between them. Germline V gene data show CDR1 as MNHNS and CDR2 as SASEGT. This CDR3 is built from 13 residues. The CDR3 sequence is CASSVRQFYGYTF. Here the CDR3 DNA reads TGTGCCAGCAGTGTCCGACAGTTCTATGGCTACACCTTC.

CDR3 sequence reads: CASVGEQGAFF. CDR3 nucleotides: TGTGCCAGCGTAGGGGAGCAGGGAGCTTTCTTT. This rearrangement joins TRBV7-9 to TRBJ1-1; maybe TRBD1 (5 bases). The CDR3 sequence is 11 residues long. Germline V gene sequence: CDR1 SEHNR, CDR2 FQNEAQ (reference sequence). V lost 8 bases, J lost 10 bases, and 14 bases lay in between.

This chain joins TRBV27 and TRBJ2-3; TRBD1 aligns across 7 bases. The CDR3 contains 14 residues. Germline V gene lookup returns CDR1 MNHEY and CDR2 SMNVEV (reference sequence). Trimming cost V 6 bases and J 4 bases; bases outside gene matches: 7. The CDR3 region is CASSLRGRPDTQYF. CDR3 nucleotide sequence: TGTGCCAGCAGCTTGAGGGGGCGCCCAGATACGCAGTATTTT.

This sequence joins TRBV4-3 and TRBJ1-5; D gene ambiguous. In germline, CDR1 is LGHNA, CDR2 YSLEER. This CDR3 is built from 15 residues. The germline V and J ends were trimmed by 0 bases and 3 bases, with 9 bases remaining between them. CDR3: CASSQDRIPNQPQHF. Here the CDR3 DNA reads TGCGCCAGCAGCCAAGACCGGATCCCCAATCAGCCCCAGCATTTT.

In this sample, this clonotype turned up once. The chain employs TRBV12-3 or TRBV12-4 and TRBJ2-1; 7 bases are shared with TRBD2. This CDR3 has 18 residues. J gave up 3 bases and V 5 bases, and 16 bases lay outside the gene matches. This chain's CDR3 is CASSPRPGGGKVYNEQFF. The CDR3 region has the DNA TGTGCCAGCAGTCCCCGCCCCGGGGGAGGGAAGGTCTACAATGAGCAGTTCTTC.